The 25 T cell receptor beta chains presented below share a single source sample, sequenced in a study of T cell responses to AZD1222 COVID-19 vaccine. Assay: immunoSEQ multiplex PCR; the TCRdb copy retains only in-frame clones and omits some. The table lists 57,000 or so clones, roughly 70% of them singletons. Sequenced here: peripheral blood, sampled on day 0 of AZD1222 vaccination. The receptors were sampled from an adult in good health.

This clone was picked up a small number of times. The J gene is TRBJ2-3, the V gene TRBV24-1, with 11 nucleotides matching TRBD2. The CDR3 has 18 residues. Germline V gene sequence: CDR1 KGHDR, CDR2 SFDVKD. Trimming removed 3 bases from V and 2 bases from J; junction bases left unmatched: 9. The CDR3 loop reads CATSDNLGLAANTDTQYF. The DNA of the CDR3 is TGTGCCACCAGTGATAACCTGGGACTAGCGGCCAACACAGATACGCAGTATTTT.

The gene calls are TRBV3-1 (or the pseudogene TRBV3-2) and TRBJ1-5; TRBD1 is a possible D gene (5 bases). This CDR3 is 19 amino acids long. Germline-derived CDR1 and CDR2 are LGHDT and YNNKEL (reference sequence). V was trimmed by 0 bases and J by 1 base, leaving 19 bases between them. The CDR3 nucleotides read TGTGCCAGCAGCCAAGACCCCCGGGCCGCCCGACAGAGCAATCAGCCCCAGCATTTT. Translating it yields CASSQDPRAARQSNQPQHF.

This clone came up once. The CDR3, as DNA: TGCAGCGTGGCAAGTGGCTCTGGAAACACCATATATTTT. It specifies CSVASGSGNTIYF. V is TRBV29-1 and J is TRBJ1-3; D remains ambiguous. V was clipped by 6 bases and J by 0 bases, with 9 bases between them. The CDR3 runs to 13 residues. Germline CDR1 and CDR2: SQVTM and ANQGSEA.

The chain couples TRBV18 to TRBJ2-1, with 8 bases matching TRBD1. The CDR3 spans 16 residues. Germline assignment: CDR1 KGHSH and CDR2 LQKENI. The V segment lost 2 bases and the J segment 4 bases; nucleotides outside the gene matches: 7. The CDR3 DNA reads TGTGCCAGCTCACCAGTTATGCAGGGGGCATACAATGAGCAGTTCTTC. This translates into CASSPVMQGAYNEQFF.

This rearrangement joins TRBV28 to TRBJ1-2, with 10 bases fitting TRBD1. Germline V gene lookup returns CDR1 MDHEN and CDR2 SYDVKM. The CDR3 totals 18 residues. The junction had 17 bases not matched to a gene; V was cut back by 7 bases and J by 3 bases. DNA of the CDR3: TGTGCCAGCACCTTGGGCCTTGGACAGGGGGGTATTGACTATGGCTACACCTTC. This sequence encodes CASTLGLGQGGIDYGYTF.

The J gene is TRBJ1-5, the V gene TRBV7-6, with D possibly matching TRBD1 (5 bases). Trimming took 1 base from V and 5 from J, leaving 12 bases between them. This CDR3 comprises 15 residues. The germline gives CDR1 SGHVS, CDR2 FNYEAQ. The CDR3 DNA reads TGTGCCAGCAGCTTAGACCAGGGTTGGGATCAGCCCCAGCATTTT. It encodes CASSLDQGWDQPQHF.

This clone was observed a few times. The chain combines TRBV5-5 with TRBJ1-4; TRBD1 is a possible D gene (6 bases). The V end was cut by 0 bases, the J end by 2 bases, with 17 bases between. CDR1 SGHKS and CDR2 YYEKEE come from the germline V gene (reference sequence). The CDR3 has 18 residues. The DNA of the CDR3 is TGTGCCAGCAGCTTGGTGGTCATCAGACAGGCCACTAATGAAAAACTGTTTTTT. This gives the protein CASSLVVIRQATNEKLFF.

The gene calls are TRBV7-8 and TRBJ2-2, with unresolved D. CDR1 and CDR2 from the germline V gene are SGHVS and FQNEAQ. The CDR3 runs 17 residues. Trimming took 3 bases from V and 0 from J, leaving 14 bases between them. In nucleotides, the CDR3 is TGTGCCAGCAGCTTCGGCCAGAAGAATCCGAACACCGGGGAGCTGTTTTTT. Protein sequence: CASSFGQKNPNTGELFF.

The genes are TRBV27 and TRBJ2-2, with D possibly TRBD2 on 5 matching bases. This CDR3 has 15 residues. V was clipped by 7 bases and J by 6 bases, with 18 bases between them. CDR1 and CDR2 from the germline V gene are MNHEY and SMNVEV (reference sequence). CDR3 DNA: TGTGCCAGCACCCCTATAGAGGGTCTGGCCGGGGAGCTGTTTTTT. This encodes CASTPIEGLAGELFF.

This clone appeared a single time. This chain connects TRBV7-9 to TRBJ2-2, with D possibly being TRBD2 (6 bases). Trimming removed 1 base from V and 9 bases from J, with 12 bases in between. This CDR3 has 14 residues. Germline assignment: CDR1 SEHNR and CDR2 FQNEAQ (reference sequence). Written as DNA, the CDR3 is TGTGCCAGCAGCTTAGAGGGCGGGACCAGGGAGCTGTTTTTT. Its protein is CASSLEGGTRELFF.

In this sample, this clone turned up a few times. The CDR3, as DNA: TGCGCCAGCAGCCAAGAGATGGGAATGAACACTGAAGCTTTCTTT. This gives the protein CASSQEMGMNTEAFF. The chain employs TRBV4-3 and TRBJ1-1; D is undetermined. CDR3 length: 15 amino acids. Germline V gene data show CDR1 as LGHNA and CDR2 as YSLEER. The V end was cut by 0 bases, the J end by 0 bases, with 8 bases between.

The CDR3 sequence is CASSLPGQGVSGANVLTF. The DNA for the CDR3 is TGTGCCAGCAGCCTACCGGGACAGGGCGTCTCTGGGGCCAACGTCCTGACTTTC. The chain links TRBV5-6 to TRBJ2-6; TRBD1 matches 9 bases. V dropped 4 bases and J dropped 0; count of bases not matched to a gene: 8. Germline V CDR1 and CDR2: SGHDT, YYEEEE. The CDR3 is 18 residues long.

The rearrangement uses TRBV19 and TRBJ2-3; D is uncertain. Trimming pared 7 bases from V and 3 bases from J, leaving 11 bases between. Germline V lookup: CDR1 LNHDA, CDR2 SQIVND (reference sequence). CDR3 size: 13 residues. This CDR3 reads CASNDLETDTQYF. The CDR3 bases are TGTGCCAGTAACGACCTTGAAACAGATACGCAGTATTTT. The entire variable domain, with the rest obtained from reference TRBV19 and TRBJ2-3, is as follows: DGGITQSPKYLFRKEGQNVTLSCEQNLNHDAMYWYRQDPGQGLRLIYYSQIVNDFQKGDIAEGYSVSREKKESFPLTVTSAQKNPTAFYLCASNDLETDTQYFGPGTRLTVL.

The rearrangement uses TRBV27 and TRBJ1-1; 9 positions match TRBD1. In germline, CDR1 is MNHEY, CDR2 SMNVEV (reference sequence). V lost 6 bases to trimming and J lost 0 bases; unmatched junction nucleotides: 14. The CDR3 contains 18 residues. The CDR3 DNA reads as TGTGCCAGCAGCTTACAGGGGGCCCAGGGATTGATGAACACTGAAGCTTTCTTT. This encodes CASSLQGAQGLMNTEAFF.

The CDR3 region has the DNA TGTGCCAGCAGCCCGGCGGGCGGGGGAATCTACAATGAGCAGTTCTTC. Translating gives CASSPAGGGIYNEQFF. The V call is TRBV28, the J call TRBJ2-1; 7 positions agree with TRBD2. After removal of 6 bases from V and 3 bases from J, the junction contained 11 bases not matched to a gene. The CDR3 totals 16 residues. Looked up from germline, CDR1 is MDHEN and CDR2 is SYDVKM. Based on the CDR3 plus reference TRBV28 and TRBJ2-1, the full variable domain is DVKVTQSSRYLVKRTGEKVFLECVQDMDHENMFWYRQDPGLGLRLIYFSYDVKMKEKGDIPEGYSVSREKKERFSLILESASTNQTSMYLCASSPAGGGIYNEQFFGPGTRLTVL.

This clone was seen only once. J is TRBJ2-7 and V is TRBV7-8; D unresolved. The ends were cut back, 5 bases at V and 6 bases at J, with 14 bases in the middle. The CDR3 has 13 residues. Germline V gene sequence: CDR1 SGHVS, CDR2 FQNEAQ. The CDR3 protein is CASSQGPVGEQYF. The CDR3 coding sequence is TGTGCCAGCAGCCAAGGGCCCGTTGGCGAGCAGTACTTC.

J is TRBJ1-1 and V is TRBV5-6; tentative D call: TRBD1 (6 bases). The germline CDR1 and CDR2 sequences are SGHDT and YYEEEE. Trimming took 2 bases from V and 2 from J, leaving 10 bases between them. The CDR3 sequence is 14 residues long. The CDR3 region is CASSLQGPNTEAFF. As DNA, the CDR3 is TGTGCCAGCAGCTTACAGGGACCCAACACTGAAGCTTTCTTT. Full variable domain (outside the CDR3, taken from reference TRBV5-6 and TRBJ1-1): DAGVTQSPTHLIKTRGQQVTLRCSPKSGHDTVSWYQQALGQGPQFIFQYYEEEERQRGNFPDRFSGHQFPNYSSELNVNALLLGDSALYLCASSLQGPNTEAFFGQGTRLTVV.

This chain connects TRBV13 to TRBJ1-2; D gene unclear. The ends were cut back, 2 bases at V and 8 bases at J, with 18 bases in the middle. The CDR3 consists of 15 residues. The V gene's germline CDR1 is PRHDT and CDR2 FYEKMQ (reference sequence). This CDR3 is CASSLRSSLERGYTF. DNA of the CDR3: TGTGCCAGCAGCTTAAGGTCGAGCCTCGAACGAGGCTACACCTTC.

The chain employs TRBV29-1 and TRBJ1-1; D is perhaps TRBD1 (5 bases). Trimming took 7 bases from V and 3 from J, leaving 15 bases between them. The CDR3 extends over 13 amino acids. Germline assignment: CDR1 SQVTM and CDR2 ANQGSEA. The CDR3 protein is CSADRFSDTEAFF. The CDR3 nucleotides read TGCAGCGCCGACAGATTTAGCGACACTGAAGCTTTCTTT.

This sequence joins TRBV5-4 and TRBJ2-7; 12 positions match TRBD1. V was clipped by 3 bases and J by 4 bases; unmatched bases: 5. The CDR3 runs to 15 residues. In germline, CDR1 is SGHNT, CDR2 YYREEE (reference sequence). CDR3 protein: CASSWDRGHSYEQYF. The DNA of the CDR3 is TGTGCCAGCAGCTGGGACAGGGGGCATTCGTACGAGCAGTACTTC.

The rearrangement joins TRBV29-1 to TRBJ1-1; D remains ambiguous. Looked up from germline, CDR1 is SQVTM and CDR2 is ANQGSEA. The germline V and J ends were trimmed by 5 bases and 1 base, with 8 bases remaining between them. The CDR3 spans 12 residues. The CDR3 spells CSVRTQNTEAFF. The DNA for the CDR3 is TGCAGCGTTCGAACTCAGAACACTGAAGCTTTCTTT. Based on the CDR3 plus reference TRBV29-1 and TRBJ1-1, the full variable domain is SAVISQKPSRDICQRGTSLTIQCQVDSQVTMMFWYRQQPGQSLTLIATANQGSEATYESGFVIDKFPISRPNLTFSTLTVSNMSPEDSSIYLCSVRTQNTEAFFGQGTRLTVV.

The chain is built from TRBV9 and TRBJ2-3; 8 bases match TRBD2. V shed 5 bases, J shed 3 bases, and the junction held 2 bases outside the gene matches. Germline CDR1 SGDLS, CDR2 YYNGEE. This CDR3 has 13 residues. The CDR3 nucleotides are TGTGCCAGCAGGGGACTAGAGACAGATACGCAGTATTTT. Amino acid sequence: CASRGLETDTQYF.

The chain links TRBV7-2 to TRBJ2-2; maybe TRBD2 (5 bases). Germline V CDR1 and CDR2: SGHTA, FQGNSA. The CDR3 length is 15 residues. Trimming removed 5 bases at V and 5 bases at J, with 15 bases between. DNA for the CDR3: TGTGCCAGCAGCACATCTCCGGGATCAACCGGGGAGCTGTTTTTT. This codes for CASSTSPGSTGELFF.

The chain employs TRBV12-3 or TRBV12-4 and TRBJ1-5, with D possibly matching TRBD1 (5 bases). The length of the CDR3 is 13 residues. V lost 6 bases, J lost 9 bases, and 15 bases lay in between. Here the CDR3 reads CASRGGDFLPQHF. The CDR3 nucleotides read TGTGCCAGCAGGGGGGGTGACTTTCTGCCCCAGCATTTT.

This chain connects TRBV6-1 to TRBJ1-2; D not certain. From germline, CDR1 is MNHNS and CDR2 SASEGT. V was shortened by 1 base and J by 7 bases, with 10 bases between the two germline ends. CDR3 size: 13 residues. The CDR3 sequence is CASSEEPLSGYTF. The CDR3 coding sequence is TGTGCCAGCAGTGAAGAACCACTCAGTGGCTACACCTTC.